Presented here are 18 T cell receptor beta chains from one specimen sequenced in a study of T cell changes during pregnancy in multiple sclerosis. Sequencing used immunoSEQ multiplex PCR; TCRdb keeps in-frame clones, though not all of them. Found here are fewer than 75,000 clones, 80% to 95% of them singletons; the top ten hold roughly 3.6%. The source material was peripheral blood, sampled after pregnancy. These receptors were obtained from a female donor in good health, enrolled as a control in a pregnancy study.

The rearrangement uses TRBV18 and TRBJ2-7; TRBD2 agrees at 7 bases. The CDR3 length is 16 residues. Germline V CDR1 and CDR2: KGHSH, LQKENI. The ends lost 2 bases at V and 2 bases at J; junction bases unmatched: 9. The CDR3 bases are TGTGCCAGCTCACCATCATCTAGCGGCACCACCTACGAGCAGTACTTC. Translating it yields CASSPSSSGTTYEQYF. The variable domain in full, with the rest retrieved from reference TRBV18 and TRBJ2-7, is NAGVMQNPRHLVRRRGQEARLRCSPMKGHSHVYWYRQLPEEGLKFMVYLQKENIIDESGMPKERFSAEFPKEGPSILRIQQVVRGDSAAYFCASSPSSSGTTYEQYFGPGTRLTVT.

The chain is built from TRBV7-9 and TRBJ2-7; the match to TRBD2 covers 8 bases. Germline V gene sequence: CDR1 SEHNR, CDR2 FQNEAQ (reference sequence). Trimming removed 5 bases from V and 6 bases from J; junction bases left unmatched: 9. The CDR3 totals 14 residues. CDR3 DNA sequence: TGTGCCAGCAGCCTCCGAGCGGGAGCGGGCGAGCAGTACTTC. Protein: CASSLRAGAGEQYF.

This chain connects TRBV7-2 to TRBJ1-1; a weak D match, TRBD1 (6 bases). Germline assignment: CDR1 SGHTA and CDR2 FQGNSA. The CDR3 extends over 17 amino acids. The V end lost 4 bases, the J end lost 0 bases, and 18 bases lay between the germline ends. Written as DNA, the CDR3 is TGTGCCAGCAGCTCGTATCGGACAGCTAACATGAACACTGAAGCTTTCTTT. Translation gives CASSSYRTANMNTEAFF.

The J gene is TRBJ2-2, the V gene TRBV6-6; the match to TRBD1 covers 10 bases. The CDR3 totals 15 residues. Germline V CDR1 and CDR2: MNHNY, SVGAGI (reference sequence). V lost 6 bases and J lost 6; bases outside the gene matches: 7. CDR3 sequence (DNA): TGTGCCAGCAGCCCCCGGGACAGGGGTCCCGGGGAGCTGTTTTTT. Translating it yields CASSPRDRGPGELFF.

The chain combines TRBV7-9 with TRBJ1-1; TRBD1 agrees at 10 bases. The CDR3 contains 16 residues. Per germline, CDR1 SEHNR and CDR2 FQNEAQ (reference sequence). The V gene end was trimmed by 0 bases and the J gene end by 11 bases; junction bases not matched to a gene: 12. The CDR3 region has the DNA TGTGCCAGCAGCTTAGCGACAGGGGGCCTACCCCTTAAGGCTTTCTTT. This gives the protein CASSLATGGLPLKAFF.

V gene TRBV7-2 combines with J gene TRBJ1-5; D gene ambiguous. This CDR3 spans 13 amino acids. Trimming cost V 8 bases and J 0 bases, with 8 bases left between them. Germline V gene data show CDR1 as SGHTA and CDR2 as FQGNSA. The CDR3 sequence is CASGPYSNQPQHF. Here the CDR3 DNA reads TGTGCCAGCGGCCCGTATAGCAATCAGCCCCAGCATTTT.

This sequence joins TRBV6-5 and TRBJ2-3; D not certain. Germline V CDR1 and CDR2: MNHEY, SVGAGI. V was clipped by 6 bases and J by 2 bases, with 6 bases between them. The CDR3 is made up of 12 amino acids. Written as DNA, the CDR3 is TGTGCCAGCAGCAGAAACACAGATACGCAGTATTTT. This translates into CASSRNTDTQYF.

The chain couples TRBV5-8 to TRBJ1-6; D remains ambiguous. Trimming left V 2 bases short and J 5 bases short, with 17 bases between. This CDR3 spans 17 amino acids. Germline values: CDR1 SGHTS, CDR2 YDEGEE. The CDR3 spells CASSLTLRAEDNSPLHF. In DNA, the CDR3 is TGTGCCAGCAGCTTAACCTTACGAGCTGAAGATAATTCACCCCTCCACTTT.

The CDR3 loop is CASSLPGTGISYEQYF. CDR3 nucleotides: TGTGCCAGCAGTTTGCCCGGGACAGGGATCTCCTACGAGCAGTACTTC. V and J are TRBV28 and TRBJ2-7, with 9 bases matching TRBD1. CDR1 is MDHEN, CDR2 SYDVKM, per germline. The CDR3 extends over 16 amino acids. The V segment lost 3 bases and the J segment 0 bases; nucleotides outside the gene matches: 6.

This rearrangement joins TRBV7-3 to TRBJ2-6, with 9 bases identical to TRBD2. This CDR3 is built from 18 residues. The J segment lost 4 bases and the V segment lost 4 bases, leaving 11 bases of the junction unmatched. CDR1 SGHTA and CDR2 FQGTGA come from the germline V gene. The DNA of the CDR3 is TGTGCCAGCAGCTGGCGGGGGGGTCCTGGGGACGGGGCCAACGTCCTGACTTTC. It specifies CASSWRGGPGDGANVLTF. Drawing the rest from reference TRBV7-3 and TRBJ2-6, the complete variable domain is GAGVSQTPSNKVTEKGKYVELRCDPISGHTALYWYRQSLGQGPEFLIYFQGTGAADDSGLPNDRFFAVRPEGSVSTLKIQRTERGDSAVYLCASSWRGGPGDGANVLTFGAGSRLTVL.

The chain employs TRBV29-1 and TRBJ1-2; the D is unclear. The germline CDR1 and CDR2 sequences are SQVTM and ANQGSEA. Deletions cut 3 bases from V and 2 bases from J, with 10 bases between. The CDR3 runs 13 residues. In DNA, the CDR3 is TGCAGCGTTGATAGGTCTAGGAACTATGGCTACACCTTC. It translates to CSVDRSRNYGYTF.

CDR3 nucleotides: TGTGCCACCAGCCTGACACGTATAGGTAATGAGCAGTTCTTC. This codes for CATSLTRIGNEQFF. The rearrangement links TRBV15 to TRBJ2-1; D is unresolved. This CDR3 comprises 14 residues. The V end was cut by 5 bases, the J end by 7 bases, with 15 bases between. Germline assignment: CDR1 LNHNV and CDR2 YYDKDF (reference sequence).

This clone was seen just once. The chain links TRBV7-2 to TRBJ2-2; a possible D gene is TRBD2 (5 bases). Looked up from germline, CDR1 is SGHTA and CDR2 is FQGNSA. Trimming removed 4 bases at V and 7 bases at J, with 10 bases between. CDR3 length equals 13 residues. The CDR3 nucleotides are TGTGCCAGCAGCTCTAAACGGGGCGGGGAGCTGTTTTTT. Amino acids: CASSSKRGGELFF. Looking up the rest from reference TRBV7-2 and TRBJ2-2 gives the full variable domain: GAGVSQSPSNKVTEKGKDVELRCDPISGHTALYWYRQSLGQGLEFLIYFQGNSAPDKSGLPSDRFSAERTGGSVSTLTIQRTQQEDSAVYLCASSSKRGGELFFGEGSRLTVL.

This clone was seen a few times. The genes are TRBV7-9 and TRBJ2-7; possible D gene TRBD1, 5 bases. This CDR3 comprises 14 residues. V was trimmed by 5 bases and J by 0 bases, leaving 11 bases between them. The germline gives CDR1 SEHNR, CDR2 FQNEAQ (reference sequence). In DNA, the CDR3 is TGTGCCAGCAGCCCAACAGGTTACTCCTACGAGCAGTACTTC. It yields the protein CASSPTGYSYEQYF.

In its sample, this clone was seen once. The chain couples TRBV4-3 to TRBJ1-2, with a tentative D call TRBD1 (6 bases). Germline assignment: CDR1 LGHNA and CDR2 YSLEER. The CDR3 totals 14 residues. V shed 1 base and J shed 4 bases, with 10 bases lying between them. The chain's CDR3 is CASSQAAGAYGYTF. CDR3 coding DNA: TGCGCCAGCAGCCAAGCAGCGGGGGCCTATGGCTACACCTTC.

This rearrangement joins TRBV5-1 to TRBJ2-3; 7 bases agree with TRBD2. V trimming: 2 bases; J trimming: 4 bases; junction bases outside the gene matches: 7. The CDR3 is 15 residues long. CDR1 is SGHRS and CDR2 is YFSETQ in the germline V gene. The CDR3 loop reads CASSFTGLESDTQYF. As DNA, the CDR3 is TGCGCCAGCAGCTTTACAGGACTAGAATCAGATACGCAGTATTTT.

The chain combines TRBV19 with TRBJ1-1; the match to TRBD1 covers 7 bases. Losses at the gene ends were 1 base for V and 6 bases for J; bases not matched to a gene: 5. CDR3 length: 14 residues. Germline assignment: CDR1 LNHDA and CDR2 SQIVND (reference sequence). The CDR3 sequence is CASSIATGDPEAFF. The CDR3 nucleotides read TGTGCCAGTAGTATAGCCACAGGGGATCCTGAAGCTTTCTTT.

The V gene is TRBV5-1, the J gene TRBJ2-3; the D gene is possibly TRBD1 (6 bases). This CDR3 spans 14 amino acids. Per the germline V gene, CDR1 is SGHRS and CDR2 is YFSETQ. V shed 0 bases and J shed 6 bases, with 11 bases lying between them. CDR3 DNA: TGCGCCAGCAGCTTGGCCGTTAGGGGGGATACGCAGTATTTT. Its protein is CASSLAVRGDTQYF.